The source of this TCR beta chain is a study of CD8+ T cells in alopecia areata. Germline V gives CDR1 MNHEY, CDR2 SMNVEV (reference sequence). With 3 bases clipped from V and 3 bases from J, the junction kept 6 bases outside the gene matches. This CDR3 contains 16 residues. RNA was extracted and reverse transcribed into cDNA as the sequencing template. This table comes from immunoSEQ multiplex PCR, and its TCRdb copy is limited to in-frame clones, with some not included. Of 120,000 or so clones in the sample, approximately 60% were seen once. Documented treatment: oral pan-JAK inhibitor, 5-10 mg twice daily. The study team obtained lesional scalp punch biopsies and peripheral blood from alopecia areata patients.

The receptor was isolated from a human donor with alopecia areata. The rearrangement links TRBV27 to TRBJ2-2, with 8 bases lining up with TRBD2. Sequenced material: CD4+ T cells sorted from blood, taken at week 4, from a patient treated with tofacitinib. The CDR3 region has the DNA TGTGCCAGCAGTTTTCGGCGGGGGGTTGACACCGGGGAGCTGTTTTTT. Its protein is CASSFRRGVDTGELFF.